The clone carrying this T cell receptor beta chain came up many times. Its specificity is unknown. The data are from a study of T cells after yellow fever vaccination. The CDR3 contains 16 residues. Germline V gene lookup returns CDR1 MNHEY and CDR2 SMNVEV (reference sequence). V lost 3 bases and J lost 4, with 16 bases in between. Study results and limitations: After the booster, 96% of CD4 and about 90% of CD8 primary-response clones were re-detected. A secondary response was less intense yet reached its peak sooner, at day 5 versus 15.

Synthesis of TCR cDNA relied on 5'RACE template switching, which attached a universal primer site and UMIs. TCRdb analysed the 5' RACE reads with MiXCR anew, one entry per CDR3 protein. Among roughly 250,000 distinct CDR3 sequences listed, 10% to 15% were seen once. The V gene is TRBV27, the J gene TRBJ2-1; D possibly corresponds to TRBD2 (5 bases). The receptor comes from a man aged 30 to 39 who received the YFV17D yellow fever vaccine. Sequenced here: CD4+ T cells sorted from PBMCs, sampled 45 days after the yellow fever booster vaccination. The CDR3: CASSFSGATMYNEQFF. CDR3 DNA sequence: TGTGCCAGCAGTTTCTCCGGCGCGACTATGTACAATGAGCAGTTCTTC.